The 29 T cell receptor beta chains presented below share a single source sample, sequenced in a study of shared clonotypes between healthy human individuals. The assay was immunoSEQ multiplex PCR, and TCRdb's table has in-frame clones only and misses some. The sample consists of a few million clones, 80% to 95% of them appearing once. The sample consisted of naive CD4+ T cells from PBMCs. Subset denoted: CD45RA+ positively selected. These receptor sequences come from a man younger than 30 in good health. Some clones in this sample may be carry-over from other donors' samples.

V is TRBV19 and J is TRBJ2-2; no definite D call. V was pared by 4 bases and J by 4 bases, with 7 bases between. This CDR3 comprises 13 residues. CDR1 LNHDA and CDR2 SQIVND come from the germline V gene (reference sequence). This CDR3 is CASSTAFTGELFF. The CDR3 coding sequence is TGTGCCAGTAGTACCGCCTTCACCGGGGAGCTGTTTTTT.

This rearrangement joins TRBV14 to TRBJ1-2, with a possible D match to TRBD1 (6 bases). CDR1 SGHDN and CDR2 FVKESK come from the germline V gene. The length of the CDR3 is 15 residues. The V end was cut by 0 bases, the J end by 4 bases, with 12 bases between. CDR3 coding DNA: TGTGCCAGCAGCCAAGATCCCAAGGGGGGCTATGGCTACACCTTC. Its translation: CASSQDPKGGYGYTF.

As to this clone: Other DNA sequences within the sample encode an identical CDR3. The chain couples TRBV29-1 to TRBJ1-2; D is ambiguous. The V gene lost 4 bases and the J gene lost 2 bases, with 5 bases spanning the gap. Germline V lookup: CDR1 SQVTM, CDR2 ANQGSEA. This CDR3 is 11 amino acids long. CDR3: CSVALNYGYTF. DNA of the CDR3: TGCAGCGTTGCACTAAACTATGGCTACACCTTC.

Comment on this clone: This specimen includes other DNA sequences encoding the same CDR3. In nucleotides, the CDR3 is TGTGCCAGCAGCCAGAGTGGCAATCAGCCCCAGCATTTT. Translation gives CASSQSGNQPQHF. The rearrangement links TRBV14 to TRBJ1-5; D not resolved. This CDR3 has 13 residues. Germline values: CDR1 SGHDN, CDR2 FVKESK. V was trimmed by 3 bases and J by 2 bases, leaving 5 bases between them.

The V and J genes are TRBV11-2 and TRBJ1-2, with unresolved D. Germline CDR1 SGHAT, CDR2 FQNNGV. The CDR3 covers 15 residues. V lost 0 bases, J lost 4 bases, and 12 bases lay in between. As DNA, the CDR3 is TGTGCCAGCAGCTTAGAGCCGGGTGTTACCTATGGCTACACCTTC. Translated, it gives CASSLEPGVTYGYTF.

This clone has just a few counts. CDR3 sequence: CAWSVGRTGEAFF. CDR3 sequence (DNA): TGTGCCTGGAGTGTAGGGCGGACAGGCGAAGCTTTCTTT. The rearrangement joins TRBV30 to TRBJ1-1; 7 positions match TRBD1. The CDR3 covers 13 residues. V shed 0 bases and J 8 bases; nucleotides not matched to a gene: 6. Germline CDR1 reads GTSNPN; CDR2 reads SVGIG (reference sequence).

As for this clone: The same CDR3 can be traced to other DNA sequences in this sample. V is TRBV7-9 and J is TRBJ2-5; D not certain. The CDR3 sequence is 11 residues long. The germline CDR1 and CDR2 sequences are SEHNR and FQNEAQ (reference sequence). Trimming stripped 5 bases from V and 2 bases from J, with 3 bases between. The CDR3: CASSIQETQYF. The CDR3 region has the DNA TGTGCCAGCAGCATACAAGAGACCCAGTACTTC. The full variable domain, in which reference TRBV7-9 and TRBJ2-5 provide the parts outside the CDR3, is DTGVSQNPRHKITKRGQNVTFRCDPISEHNRLYWYRQTLGQGPEFLTYFQNEAQLEKSRLLSDRFSAERPKGSFSTLEIQRTEQGDSAMYLCASSIQETQYFGPGTRLLVL.

CDR3 sequence reads: CASSQNTGSNSYGYTF. CDR3 nucleotide sequence: TGTGCCAGCAGCCAAAACACGGGCTCCAATAGCTATGGCTACACCTTC. The chain links TRBV14 to TRBJ1-2; no clear D. Trimming stripped 2 bases from V and 4 bases from J, with 17 bases between. Germline V lookup: CDR1 SGHDN, CDR2 FVKESK. This CDR3 has 16 amino acids.

The chain links TRBV18 to TRBJ1-2, with a weak D call TRBD1 (6 bases). Trimming shortened V by 3 bases and J by 2 bases, and 22 bases separated the two germline ends. The CDR3 contains 18 residues. Per germline, CDR1 KGHSH and CDR2 LQKENI. The DNA for the CDR3 is TGTGCCAGCTCACCGATCCATACACAGGGCCGGGAGAACTATGGCTACACCTTC. Its protein product is CASSPIHTQGRENYGYTF.

The chain couples TRBV28 to TRBJ2-6; D ambiguous. Germline V gives CDR1 MDHEN, CDR2 SYDVKM. The V end lost 6 bases, the J end lost 4 bases, and 10 bases lay between the germline ends. The CDR3 is 14 residues long. The CDR3 DNA is TGTGCCAGCAGGCGCGGTCCGGGGGCCAACGTCCTGACTTTC. The encoded protein is CASRRGPGANVLTF.

This chain connects TRBV5-1 to TRBJ2-2; possibly TRBD1 for D (6 bases). Trimming pared 4 bases from V and 4 bases from J, leaving 17 bases between. This CDR3 is built from 16 residues. The germline V gene has CDR1 SGHRS and CDR2 YFSETQ. The chain's CDR3 is CASSPRTVGTTGELFF. The CDR3 DNA follows: TGCGCCAGCAGCCCGAGGACAGTCGGGACCACCGGGGAGCTGTTTTTT. The entire variable domain, with the rest obtained from reference TRBV5-1 and TRBJ2-2, is as follows: KAGVTQTPRYLIKTRGQQVTLSCSPISGHRSVSWYQQTPGQGLQFLFEYFSETQRNKGNFPGRFSGRQFSNSRSEMNVSTLELGDSALYLCASSPRTVGTTGELFFGEGSRLTVL.

For the CDR3, the DNA is TGCGCCAGCAGCTTGGCCTTTCGTAGGGATGGTCAAAACATTCAGTACTTC. Residues: CASSLAFRRDGQNIQYF. The chain uses TRBV5-1 and TRBJ2-4; D is uncertain. CDR3 length: 17 amino acids. CDR1 is SGHRS and CDR2 is YFSETQ in the germline V gene. V was pared by 0 bases and J by 5 bases, with 18 bases between.

J is TRBJ1-2 and V is TRBV5-4; 12 positions match TRBD1. CDR3 length equals 15 residues. Germline CDR1 reads SGHNT; CDR2 reads YYREEE (reference sequence). V lost 3 bases and J lost 4; bases outside the gene matches: 4. The CDR3 region has the DNA TGTGCCAGCAGCTGGGACAGGGGGCAGGCCTATGGCTACACCTTC. Translating gives CASSWDRGQAYGYTF. Complete variable domain (other parts from reference TRBV5-4 and TRBJ1-2): ETGVTQSPTHLIKTRGQQVTLRCSSQSGHNTVSWYQQALGQGPQFIFQYYREEENGRGNFPPRFSGLQFPNYSSELNVNALELDDSALYLCASSWDRGQAYGYTFGSGTRLTVV.

The J gene is TRBJ1-4, the V gene TRBV4-3; D not certain. V lost 0 bases and J 8 bases, leaving 13 bases between the germline ends. In germline, CDR1 is LGHNA, CDR2 YSLEER. The CDR3 loop spans 15 amino acids. The DNA of the CDR3 is TGCGCCAGCAGCCAAGATTCAGGTCTTAGGGAAAAACTGTTTTTT. Protein: CASSQDSGLREKLFF.

The chain recombines TRBV7-2 with TRBJ2-1; D uncertain. Deletions cut 2 bases from V and 15 bases from J, with 17 bases between. Germline CDR1 is SGHTA and CDR2 is FQGNSA. The CDR3 length is 13 residues. CDR3 sequence (DNA): TGTGCCAGCAGCTTAATTGCGGAGTCGGTGGGGTTCTTC. Amino acids: CASSLIAESVGFF.

The chain combines TRBV9 with TRBJ2-7; D is unresolved. Trimming took 2 bases from V and 0 from J, leaving 9 bases between them. The CDR3 sequence is 14 residues long. From germline, CDR1 is SGDLS and CDR2 YYNGEE. CDR3 sequence reads: CASSVTQGSYEQYF. CDR3 sequence (DNA): TGTGCCAGCAGCGTGACGCAAGGCTCCTACGAGCAGTACTTC.

This clone occurred once. This chain connects TRBV28 to TRBJ2-3; the D call may be TRBD1 or TRBD2 (5 bases each). Germline V gene data show CDR1 as MDHEN and CDR2 as SYDVKM. V was trimmed by 9 bases and J by 2 bases, leaving 15 bases between them. CDR3 length equals 14 residues. In nucleotides, the CDR3 is TGTGCCAGTAACAGCCAAGGGACCACAGATACGCAGTATTTT. Its translation is CASNSQGTTDTQYF.

The rearrangement links TRBV5-5 to TRBJ1-1, with D hard to call. The CDR3 has 13 residues. The V end lost 3 bases, the J end lost 4 bases, and 10 bases lay between the germline ends. The V gene's germline CDR1 is SGHKS and CDR2 YYEKEE (reference sequence). CDR3 nucleotides: TGTGCCAGCAGCTATTTCCCCGGCACTGAAGCTTTCTTT. The encoded protein is CASSYFPGTEAFF. Together with reference TRBV5-5 and TRBJ1-1, the CDR3 gives the full variable domain: DAGVTQSPTHLIKTRGQQVTLRCSPISGHKSVSWYQQVLGQGPQFIFQYYEKEERGRGNFPDRFSARQFPNYSSELNVNALLLGDSALYLCASSYFPGTEAFFGQGTRLTVV.

The chain joins TRBV5-1 to TRBJ2-3; D gene uncertain. The CDR3 contains 13 residues. V was cut by 6 bases and J by 1 base, with 9 bases left in between. CDR1 is SGHRS and CDR2 is YFSETQ in the germline V gene. Written as DNA, the CDR3 is TGCGCCAGCATGGAAGGAGGCACAGATACGCAGTATTTT. This gives the protein CASMEGGTDTQYF.

This chain uses TRBV7-9 with TRBJ2-7; TRBD2 matches at 8 bases. This CDR3 comprises 15 residues. The V segment lost 1 base and the J segment 5 bases; nucleotides outside the gene matches: 7. Germline assignment: CDR1 SEHNR and CDR2 FQNEAQ (reference sequence). This CDR3 reads CASSLGSGAGNEQYF. The CDR3 DNA reads TGTGCCAGCAGCTTAGGTAGCGGGGCGGGGAACGAGCAGTACTTC.

V gene TRBV5-4 combines with J gene TRBJ1-1; D is possibly TRBD1 (5 bases). From germline, CDR1 is SGHNT and CDR2 YYREEE (reference sequence). The CDR3 covers 15 residues. V was shortened by 4 bases and J by 1 base, with 14 bases between the two germline ends. In nucleotides, the CDR3 is TGTGCCAGCAGCCGGGGGGGGACCCAGAACACTGAAGCTTTCTTT. Amino acid sequence: CASSRGGTQNTEAFF.

J is TRBJ2-7 and V is TRBV5-1; D is possibly TRBD1 (5 bases). This CDR3 has 13 amino acids. Deletions cut 4 bases from V and 2 bases from J, with 10 bases between. Per the germline V gene, CDR1 is SGHRS and CDR2 is YFSETQ. DNA of the CDR3: TGCGCCAGCAGCGCCAGGGTAGCCTACGAGCAGTACTTC. Translated: CASSARVAYEQYF.

V gene TRBV5-4 combines with J gene TRBJ2-3; the D gene is possibly TRBD2 (6 bases). This CDR3 spans 14 amino acids. The V and J ends lost 1 base and 3 bases respectively, with 9 bases between them. Germline CDR1 and CDR2: SGHNT and YYREEE (reference sequence). CDR3: CASSLTSYTDTQYF. In DNA form, the CDR3 reads TGTGCCAGCAGCTTGACTAGCTATACAGATACGCAGTATTTT.

The chain has TRBV7-2 and TRBJ2-7, with 15 bases identical to TRBD2. Germline CDR1 and CDR2: SGHTA and FQGNSA. The CDR3 has 13 amino acids. V dropped 10 bases and J dropped 7; count of bases not matched to a gene: 5. CDR3 sequence (DNA): TGTGCCACAGGGACTAGCGGGAGGAGTGAGCAGTACTTC. Its translation is CATGTSGRSEQYF. The entire variable domain, with the rest obtained from reference TRBV7-2 and TRBJ2-7, is as follows: GAGVSQSPSNKVTEKGKDVELRCDPISGHTALYWYRQSLGQGLEFLIYFQGNSAPDKSGLPSDRFSAERTGGSVSTLTIQRTQQEDSAVYLCATGTSGRSEQYFGPGTRLTVT.

The V call is TRBV19, the J call TRBJ2-1; 10 nucleotides line up with TRBD2. J lost 4 bases, V lost 1 base, and 10 bases had no gene match. This CDR3 contains 18 residues. The germline gives CDR1 LNHDA, CDR2 SQIVND (reference sequence). The CDR3 DNA reads TGTGCCAGTAGTATAGCGGCTAGCGGGAGTGATTTGTACAATGAGCAGTTCTTC. This codes for CASSIAASGSDLYNEQFF.

This clone has just one count. The J gene is TRBJ2-5, the V gene TRBV30; TRBD1 might be the D (5 bases). V lost 2 bases and J lost 4, with 11 bases in between. Germline CDR1 is GTSNPN and CDR2 is SVGIG (reference sequence). CDR3 size: 13 residues. CDR3 amino acids: CAWSKRTGETQYF. The CDR3 DNA sequence: TGTGCCTGGAGTAAGCGCACAGGAGAGACCCAGTACTTC.

The gene calls are TRBV5-8 and TRBJ2-5; 11 nucleotides match TRBD1. CDR3 length: 18 amino acids. V gave up 4 bases and J gave up 3 bases; unmatched junction bases: 14. The V gene's germline CDR1 is SGHTS and CDR2 YDEGEE. CDR3: CASSPWTGGFQGEETQYF. In DNA, the CDR3 is TGTGCCAGCAGCCCCTGGACAGGGGGCTTCCAGGGGGAAGAGACCCAGTACTTC.

This clone came up a few times. The chain joins TRBV2 to TRBJ1-3, with a possible D match to TRBD1 (5 bases). Trimming stripped 5 bases from V and 0 bases from J, with 8 bases between. Germline V gives CDR1 SNHLY, CDR2 FYNNEI. The CDR3 has 14 residues. The CDR3 region has the DNA TGTGCCAGCAGTCCGGGGCACTCTGGAAACACCATATATTTT. Protein product: CASSPGHSGNTIYF.

Written as DNA, the CDR3 is TGCGCCAGCAGCCAAGGGACTCCTCAAGGGGCCCAGCATTTT. Protein: CASSQGTPQGAQHF. The V gene is TRBV4-1, the J gene TRBJ1-5; TRBD1 might be the D (5 bases). The germline V gene has CDR1 MGHRA and CDR2 YSYEKL. The CDR3 covers 14 residues. The V end was cut by 1 base, the J end by 11 bases, with 15 bases between.